The following is a T cell receptor (beta chain) sequence with its context. With 5 bases removed from V and 0 bases from J, the gap between germline ends came to 3 bases. Germline values: CDR1 SEHNR, CDR2 FQNEAQ (reference sequence). The CDR3 sequence is 12 residues long. This sample is part of a study of CD8 T cells in Susac syndrome. Study-wide background: Among the Susac syndrome patients sequenced, 5 or 6 had active disease and about eight were in remission.

The authors reverse transcribed about 0.5 to 1 ug RNA with random hexamers. Each CDR3 protein gets one entry after TCRdb re-called the immunoSEQ multiplex PCR reads with MiXCR. Altogether about 140,000 distinct CDR3 sequences are present, approximately 95% being singletons, with the ten largest covering 0.13% to 0.15%. The chain recombines TRBV7-9 with TRBJ2-3; D is undetermined. Material for sequencing was CD4+ T cells from PBMCs. The TCR sequence derives from a human donor with Susac syndrome. CDR3 in amino acids: CASSKSTDTQYF. DNA of the CDR3: TGTGCCAGCAGCAAGAGCACAGATACGCAGTATTTT.